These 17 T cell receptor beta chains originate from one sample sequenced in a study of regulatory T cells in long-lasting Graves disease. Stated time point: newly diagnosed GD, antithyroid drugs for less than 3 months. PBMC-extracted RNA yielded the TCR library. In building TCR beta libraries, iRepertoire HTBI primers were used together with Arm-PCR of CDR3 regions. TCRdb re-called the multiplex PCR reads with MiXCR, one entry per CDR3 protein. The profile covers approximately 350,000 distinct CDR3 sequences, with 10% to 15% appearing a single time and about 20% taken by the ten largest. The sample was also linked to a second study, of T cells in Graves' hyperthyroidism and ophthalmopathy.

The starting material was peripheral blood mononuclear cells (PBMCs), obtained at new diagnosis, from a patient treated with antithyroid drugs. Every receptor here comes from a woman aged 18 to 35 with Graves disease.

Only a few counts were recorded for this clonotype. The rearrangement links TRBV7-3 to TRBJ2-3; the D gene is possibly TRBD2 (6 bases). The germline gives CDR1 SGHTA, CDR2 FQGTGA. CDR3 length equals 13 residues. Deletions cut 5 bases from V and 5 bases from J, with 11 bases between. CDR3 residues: CASSLEGLDTQYF. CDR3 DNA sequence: TGTGCCAGCAGCCTGGAGGGACTAGATACGCAGTATTTT.

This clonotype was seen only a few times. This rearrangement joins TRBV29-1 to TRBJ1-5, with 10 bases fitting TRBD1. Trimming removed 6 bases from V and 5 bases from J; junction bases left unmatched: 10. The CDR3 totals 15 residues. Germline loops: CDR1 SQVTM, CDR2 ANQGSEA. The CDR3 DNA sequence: TGCAGCGTCGCAACATCCGGGACAGGGGATCAGCCCCAGCATTTT. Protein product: CSVATSGTGDQPQHF.

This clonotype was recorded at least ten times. The CDR3 region is CASSMTLPRAGELFF. The CDR3 nucleotides read TGTGCCAGTAGTATGACCCTTCCTCGGGCCGGGGAGCTGTTTTTT. The J gene is TRBJ2-2, the V gene TRBV19; D is unresolved. Germline V gives CDR1 LNHDA, CDR2 SQIVND (reference sequence). Trimming removed 3 bases at V and 6 bases at J, with 14 bases between. The CDR3 has 15 residues.

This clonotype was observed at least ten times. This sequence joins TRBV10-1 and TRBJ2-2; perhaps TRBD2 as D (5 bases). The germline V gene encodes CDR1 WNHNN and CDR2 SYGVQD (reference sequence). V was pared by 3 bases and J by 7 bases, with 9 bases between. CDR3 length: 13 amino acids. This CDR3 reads CASSDRGSGELFF. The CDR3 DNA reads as TGCGCCAGCAGTGATCGAGGGAGCGGGGAGCTGTTTTTT.

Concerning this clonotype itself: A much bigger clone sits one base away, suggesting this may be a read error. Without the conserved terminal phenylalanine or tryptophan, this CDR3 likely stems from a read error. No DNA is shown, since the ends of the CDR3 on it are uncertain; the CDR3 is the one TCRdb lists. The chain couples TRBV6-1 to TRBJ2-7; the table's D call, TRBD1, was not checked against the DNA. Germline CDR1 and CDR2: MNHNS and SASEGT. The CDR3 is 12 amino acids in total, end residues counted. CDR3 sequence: CASSDYSGGKYS.

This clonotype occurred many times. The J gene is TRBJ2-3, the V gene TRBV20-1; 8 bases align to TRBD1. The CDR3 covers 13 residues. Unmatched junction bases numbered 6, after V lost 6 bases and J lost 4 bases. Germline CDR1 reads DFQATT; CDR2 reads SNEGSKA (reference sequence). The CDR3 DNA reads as TGCAGTGCCTACAGGGGGGTGGCAGATACGCAGTATTTT. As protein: CSAYRGVADTQYF.

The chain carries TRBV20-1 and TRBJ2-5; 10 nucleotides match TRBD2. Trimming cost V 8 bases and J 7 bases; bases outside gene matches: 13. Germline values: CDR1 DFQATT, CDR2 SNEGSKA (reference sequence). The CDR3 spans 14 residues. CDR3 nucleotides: TGCAGTCCGTCAAAGCGGGAGGGCTTGGGGACCCAGTACTTC. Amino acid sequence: CSPSKREGLGTQYF.

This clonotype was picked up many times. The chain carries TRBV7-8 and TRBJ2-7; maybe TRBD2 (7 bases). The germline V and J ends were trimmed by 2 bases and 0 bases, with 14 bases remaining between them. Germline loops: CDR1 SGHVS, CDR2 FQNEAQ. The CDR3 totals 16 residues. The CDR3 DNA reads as TGTGCCAGCAGCTTATTGAGGGGGGGTGGCTCCTACGAGCAGTACTTC. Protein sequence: CASSLLRGGGSYEQYF.

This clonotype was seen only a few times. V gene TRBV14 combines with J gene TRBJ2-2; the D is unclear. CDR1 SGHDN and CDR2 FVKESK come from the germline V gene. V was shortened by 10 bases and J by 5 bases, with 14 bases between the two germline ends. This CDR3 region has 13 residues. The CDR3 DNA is TGTGCCACATCCGATGTGCGAACCGGGGAGCTGTTTTTT. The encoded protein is CATSDVRTGELFF.

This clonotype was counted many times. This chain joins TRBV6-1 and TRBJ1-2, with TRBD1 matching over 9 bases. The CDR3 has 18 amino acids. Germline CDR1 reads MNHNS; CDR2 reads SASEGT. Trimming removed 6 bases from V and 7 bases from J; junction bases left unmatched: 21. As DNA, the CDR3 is TGTGCCAGCAGCAACGGTCCCGGGGGGGACAGGGTTCGGCTTGGCTACACCTTC. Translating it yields CASSNGPGGDRVRLGYTF.

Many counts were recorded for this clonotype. CDR3 residues: CASSLWQFDFYGYTF. The CDR3 DNA is TGCGCCAGCAGCTTGTGGCAGTTCGATTTCTATGGCTACACCTTC. The V gene is TRBV5-1, the J gene TRBJ1-2; D remains ambiguous. The CDR3 has 15 residues. CDR1 is SGHRS and CDR2 is YFSETQ in the germline V gene. V lost 1 base, J lost 4 bases, and 14 bases lay in between.

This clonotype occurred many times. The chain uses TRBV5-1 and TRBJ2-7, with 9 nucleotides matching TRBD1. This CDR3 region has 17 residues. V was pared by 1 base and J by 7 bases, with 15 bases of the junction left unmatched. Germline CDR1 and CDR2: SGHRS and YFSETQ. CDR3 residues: CASSLILTGTGFEEQYF. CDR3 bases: TGCGCCAGCAGCTTGATCTTGACCGGGACAGGGTTTGAAGAGCAGTACTTC.

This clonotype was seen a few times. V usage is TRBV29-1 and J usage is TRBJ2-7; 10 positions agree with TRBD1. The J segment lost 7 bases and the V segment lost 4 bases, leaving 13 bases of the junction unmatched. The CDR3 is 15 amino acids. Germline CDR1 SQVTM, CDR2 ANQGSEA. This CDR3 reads CSVGQIADRGEEQYF. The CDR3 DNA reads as TGCAGCGTTGGCCAGATTGCGGACAGGGGGGAAGAGCAGTACTTC.

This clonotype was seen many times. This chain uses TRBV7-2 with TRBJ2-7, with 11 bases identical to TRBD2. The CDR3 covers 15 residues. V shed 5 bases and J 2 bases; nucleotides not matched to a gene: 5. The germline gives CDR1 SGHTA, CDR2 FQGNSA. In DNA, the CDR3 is TGTGCCAGCAGCGTTATAGCGGGAGGGCCCTACGAGCAGTACTTC. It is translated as CASSVIAGGPYEQYF.

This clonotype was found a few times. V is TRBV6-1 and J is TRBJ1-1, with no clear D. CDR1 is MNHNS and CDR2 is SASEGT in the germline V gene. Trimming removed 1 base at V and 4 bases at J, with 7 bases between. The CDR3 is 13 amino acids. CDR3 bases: TGTGCCAGCAGTGAAGGGGGAGCCACTGAAGCTTTCTTT. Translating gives CASSEGGATEAFF.

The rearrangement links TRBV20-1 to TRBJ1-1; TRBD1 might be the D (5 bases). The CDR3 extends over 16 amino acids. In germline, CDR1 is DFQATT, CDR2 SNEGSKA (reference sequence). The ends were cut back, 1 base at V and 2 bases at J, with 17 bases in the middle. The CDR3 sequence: CSARVKPRGINTEAFF. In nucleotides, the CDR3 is TGCAGTGCTAGAGTGAAACCCCGGGGGATCAACACTGAAGCTTTCTTT.

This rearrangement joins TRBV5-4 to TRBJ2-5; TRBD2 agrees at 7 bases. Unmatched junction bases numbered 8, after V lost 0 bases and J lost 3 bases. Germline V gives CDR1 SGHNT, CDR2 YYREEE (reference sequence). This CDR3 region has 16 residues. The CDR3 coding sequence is TGTGCCAGCAGCTTGGCTAGCGGAGGTCTAAAAGAGACCCAGTACTTC. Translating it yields CASSLASGGLKETQYF.